This T cell receptor beta chain was captured by sequencing in a study of graft-versus-host responses after intestinal transplantation. Trimming left V 3 bases short and J 4 bases short, with 15 bases between. The germline V gene has CDR1 SGHRS and CDR2 YFSETQ. There are 15 residues in the CDR3. Remarks on this clone: Its antigen is not known.

The repertoire was sequenced with immunoSEQ multiplex PCR; TCRdb's copy has only in-frame clones and lacks some. This sample has about 100,000 clones; roughly 87% occur once, and the top ten carry roughly 0.71%. The chain uses TRBV5-1 and TRBJ2-3; a possible D gene is TRBD2 (6 bases). This specimen consisted of unstimulated CD4+ T cells sorted from spleen or lymph node cells, obtained before transplant. The sequence was obtained from a human donor who was the organ donor for an intestinal transplant. For the CDR3, the DNA is TGCGCCAGCAGCTCCCGACTAGGTTTACCAGATACGCAGTATTTT. Translated: CASSSRLGLPDTQYF. Full variable domain (rest looked up from reference TRBV5-1 and TRBJ2-3): KAGVTQTPRYLIKTRGQQVTLSCSPISGHRSVSWYQQTPGQGLQFLFEYFSETQRNKGNFPGRFSGRQFSNSRSEMNVSTLELGDSALYLCASSSRLGLPDTQYFGPGTRLTVL.